This TCR beta chain was identified during a study of control samples from healthy donors and cancer patients. This table comes from immunoSEQ multiplex PCR, and its TCRdb copy is limited to in-frame clones, with some not included. The data show roughly 80,000 clones, around nine tenths seen once. This CDR3 is 11 amino acids long. V shed 3 bases and J shed 7 bases, with 9 bases lying between them. Germline V gives CDR1 GTSNPN, CDR2 SVGIG (reference sequence). The TCR was taken from a woman aged 45-65 years in good health. The rearrangement joins TRBV30 to TRBJ1-1; no clear D. Source material: blood. The CDR3 region is CAWSPNVEAFF. The CDR3 DNA follows: TGTGCCTGGAGCCCAAACGTTGAAGCTTTCTTT.